The clone carrying this T cell receptor (beta chain) was detected a few times. What it recognizes is unknown. Expressed TCRB transcripts were sequenced after all isolated RNA was converted to cDNA. Only in-frame clones appear in the TCRdb table, and some are missing; sequencing was by immunoSEQ multiplex PCR. In the table there are 600,000 or so clones, around an eighth of which are singletons. This record comes from a study of beta chain features in type 1 diabetes. The CDR3 length is 15 residues. CDR1 SGHAT and CDR2 FQNNGV come from the germline V gene. J lost 8 bases, V lost 4 bases, and 11 bases had no gene match. CD4+ naive, central memory, regulatory and stem cell-like memory subsets were isolated by sorting on CD45RO/CCR7/CD25/CD127/CD95/CD27. Regarding the study as a whole: In every one of the four CD4+ subsets, TCRB CDR3s were moderately but significantly shorter in Type 1 diabetes patients.

Source material: naive CD4+ T cells from blood. This clonotype was obtained from a young man with type 1 diabetes. The J gene is TRBJ2-1, the V gene TRBV11-2, with 7 bases aligning to TRBD1. The CDR3 bases are TGTGCCAGCAGCTCTAAAGTTGGGACAGTCCATGAGCAGTTCTTC. Residues: CASSSKVGTVHEQFF. Looking up the rest from reference TRBV11-2 and TRBJ2-1 gives the full variable domain: EAGVAQSPRYKIIEKRQSVAFWCNPISGHATLYWYQQILGQGPKLLIQFQNNGVVDDSQLPKDRFSAERLKGVDSTLKIQPAKLEDSAVYLCASSSKVGTVHEQFFGPGTRLTVL.